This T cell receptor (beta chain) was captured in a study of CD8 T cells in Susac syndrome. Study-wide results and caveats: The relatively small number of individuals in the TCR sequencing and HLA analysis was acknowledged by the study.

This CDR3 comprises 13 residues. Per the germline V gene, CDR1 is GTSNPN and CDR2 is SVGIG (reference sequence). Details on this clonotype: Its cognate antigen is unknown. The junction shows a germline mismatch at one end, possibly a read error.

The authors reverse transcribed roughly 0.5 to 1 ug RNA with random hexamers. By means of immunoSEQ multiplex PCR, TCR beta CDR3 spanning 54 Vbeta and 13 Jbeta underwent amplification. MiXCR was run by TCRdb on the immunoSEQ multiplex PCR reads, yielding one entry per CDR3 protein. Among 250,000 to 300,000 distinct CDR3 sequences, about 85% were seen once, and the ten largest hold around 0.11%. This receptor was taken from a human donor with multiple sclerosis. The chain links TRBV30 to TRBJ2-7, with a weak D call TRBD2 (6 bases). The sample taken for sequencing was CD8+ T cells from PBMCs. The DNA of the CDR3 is TGTGCCACCCGGGACTTAAGCTCCCACGAGCAGTACTTC. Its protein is CATRDLSSHEQYF.